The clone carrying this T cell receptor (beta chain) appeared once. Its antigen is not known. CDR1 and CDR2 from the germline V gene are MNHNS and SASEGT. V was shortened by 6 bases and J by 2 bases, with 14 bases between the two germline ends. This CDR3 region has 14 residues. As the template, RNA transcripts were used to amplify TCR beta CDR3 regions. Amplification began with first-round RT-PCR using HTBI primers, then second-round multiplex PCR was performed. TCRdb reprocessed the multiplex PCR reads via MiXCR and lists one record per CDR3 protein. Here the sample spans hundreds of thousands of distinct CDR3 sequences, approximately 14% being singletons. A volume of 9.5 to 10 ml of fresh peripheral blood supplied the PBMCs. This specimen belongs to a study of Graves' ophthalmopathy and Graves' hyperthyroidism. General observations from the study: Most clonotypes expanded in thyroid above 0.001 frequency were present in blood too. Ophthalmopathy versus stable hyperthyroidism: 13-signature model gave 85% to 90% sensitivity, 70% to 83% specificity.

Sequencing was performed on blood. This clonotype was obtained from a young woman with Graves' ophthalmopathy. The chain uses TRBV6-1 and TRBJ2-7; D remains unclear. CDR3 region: CASRELDGTYEQYF. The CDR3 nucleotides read TGTGCCAGCAGAGAACTCGACGGTACCTACGAGCAGTACTTC.